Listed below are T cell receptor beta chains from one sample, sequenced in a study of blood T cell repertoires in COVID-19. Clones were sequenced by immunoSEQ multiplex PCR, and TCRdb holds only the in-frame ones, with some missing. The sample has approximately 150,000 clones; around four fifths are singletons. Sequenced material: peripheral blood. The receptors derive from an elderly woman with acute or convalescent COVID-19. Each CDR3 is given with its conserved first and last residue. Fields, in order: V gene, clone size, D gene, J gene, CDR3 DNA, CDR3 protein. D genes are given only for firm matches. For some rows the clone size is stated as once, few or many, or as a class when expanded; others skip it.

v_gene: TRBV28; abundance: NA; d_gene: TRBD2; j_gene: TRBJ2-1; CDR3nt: TGTGCCAGCCCCCCCTCCGGGACTAGCGGGGGGCGAGACTACAATGAGCAGTTCTTC; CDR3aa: CASPPSGTSGGRDYNEQFF
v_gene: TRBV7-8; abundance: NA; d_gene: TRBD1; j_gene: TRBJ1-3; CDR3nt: TGTGCCAGCAGCATACGGACAGGGCGCTCTGGAAACACCATATATTTT; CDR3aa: CASSIRTGRSGNTIYF
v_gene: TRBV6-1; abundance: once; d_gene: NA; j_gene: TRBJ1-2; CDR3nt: TGTGCCAGCAGTGAAGCCCAGGGATATAACTATGGCTACACCTTC; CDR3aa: CASSEAQGYNYGYTF
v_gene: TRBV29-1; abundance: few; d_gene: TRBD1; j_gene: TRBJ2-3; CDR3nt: TGCAGCGTCGGTGGGACAGGGGGCACAGATACGCAGTATTTT; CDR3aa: CSVGGTGGTDTQYF
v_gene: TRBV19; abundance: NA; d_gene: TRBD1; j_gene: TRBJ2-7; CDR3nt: TGTGCCAGTAGTAGACAGGGACAATCCTACGAGCAGTACTTC; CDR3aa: CASSRQGQSYEQYF
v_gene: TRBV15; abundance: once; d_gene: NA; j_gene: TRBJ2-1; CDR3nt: TGTGCCACCAGCAGGGCTGCGGGGTACAATGAGCAGTTCTTC; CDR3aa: CATSRAAGYNEQFF
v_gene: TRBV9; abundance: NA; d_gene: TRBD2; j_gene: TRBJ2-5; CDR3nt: TGTGCCAGCAGCGCCCTAGCGGACCGGGGTGAGACCCAGTACTTC; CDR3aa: CASSALADRGETQYF
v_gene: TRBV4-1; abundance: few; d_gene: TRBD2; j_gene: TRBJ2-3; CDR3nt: TGCGCCAGCAGCCAAGGGGCTAGCGGGGACACAGATACGCAGTATTTT; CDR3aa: CASSQGASGDTDTQYF
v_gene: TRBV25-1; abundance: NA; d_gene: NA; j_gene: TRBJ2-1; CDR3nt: TGTGCCAGCAGTGACACGGGAATTAGGAATGAGCAGTTCTTC; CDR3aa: CASSDTGIRNEQFF
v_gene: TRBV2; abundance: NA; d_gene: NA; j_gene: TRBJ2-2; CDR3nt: TGTGCCAGCAGTGAAATGGTAGCTGGGACCGGGGAGCTGTTTTTT; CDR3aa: CASSEMVAGTGELFF
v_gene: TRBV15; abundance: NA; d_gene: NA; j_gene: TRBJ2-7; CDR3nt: TGTGCCACCAGCAGAGGATGGGAGGCCCTCGAGCAGTACTTC; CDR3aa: CATSRGWEALEQYF
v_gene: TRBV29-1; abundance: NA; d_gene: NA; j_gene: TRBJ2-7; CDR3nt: TGCAGCGTTGCGAACTACTACGAGCAGTACTTC; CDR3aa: CSVANYYEQYF
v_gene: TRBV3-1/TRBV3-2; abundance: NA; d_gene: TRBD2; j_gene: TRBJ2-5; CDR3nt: TGTGCCAGCAGCCAAGAGTTGATAGCGGGGGATAAGTACTTC; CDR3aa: CASSQELIAGDKYF
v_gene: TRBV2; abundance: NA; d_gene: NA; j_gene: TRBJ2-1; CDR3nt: TGTGCCAGCAGTGAAGGACTAGTTCCCTGGGTCTTC; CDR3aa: CASSEGLVPWVF
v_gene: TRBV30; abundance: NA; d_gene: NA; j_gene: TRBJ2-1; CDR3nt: TGTGCCTGCTCCGGACTCCCTCCCTACAATGAGCAGTTCTTC; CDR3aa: CACSGLPPYNEQFF
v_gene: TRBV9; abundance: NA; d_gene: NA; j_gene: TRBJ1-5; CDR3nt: TGTGCCAGCAGCCCAGGACCGGGTAGCGATCAGCCCCAGCATTTT; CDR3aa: CASSPGPGSDQPQHF
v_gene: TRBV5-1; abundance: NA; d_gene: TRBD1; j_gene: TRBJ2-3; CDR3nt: TGCGCCAGCAGCTTCCGGGACAGCTACACAGATACGCAGTATTTT; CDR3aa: CASSFRDSYTDTQYF
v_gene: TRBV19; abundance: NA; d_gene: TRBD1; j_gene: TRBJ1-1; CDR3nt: TGTGCCAGTAGTACCTCGACAGGGGCAGGGAACACTGAAGCTTTCTTT; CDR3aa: CASSTSTGAGNTEAFF
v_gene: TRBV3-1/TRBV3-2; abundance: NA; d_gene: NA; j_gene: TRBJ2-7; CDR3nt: TGTGCCAGCAGCCAAGACCTGGGAGCCCTATACGAGCAGTACTTC; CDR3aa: CASSQDLGALYEQYF
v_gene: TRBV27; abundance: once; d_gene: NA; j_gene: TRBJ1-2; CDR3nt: TGTGCCAGCAGGGGACTGGGGGGGAAGGTTTCTAACTATGGCTACACCTTC; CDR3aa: CASRGLGGKVSNYGYTF
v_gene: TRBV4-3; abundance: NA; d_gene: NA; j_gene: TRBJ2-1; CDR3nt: TGCGCCAGCAGCCAAGTTGGCTTCCTTCTCGGGGATAGCTCCTACAATGAGCAGTTCTTC; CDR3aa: CASSQVGFLLGDSSYNEQFF
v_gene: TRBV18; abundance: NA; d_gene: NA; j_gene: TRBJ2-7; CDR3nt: TGTGCCAGCTCACCCGGGCCGGGGGAGTACGAGCAGTACTTC; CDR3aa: CASSPGPGEYEQYF
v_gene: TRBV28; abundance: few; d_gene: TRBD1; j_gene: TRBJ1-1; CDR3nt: TGTGCCAGCACCTTGACAGGGGAGAACACTGAAGCTTTCTTT; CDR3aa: CASTLTGENTEAFF
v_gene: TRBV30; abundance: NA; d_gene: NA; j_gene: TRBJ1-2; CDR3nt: TGTGCCTGGATCACGTCAGGAATTGGGAGCTATGGCTACACCTTC; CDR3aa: CAWITSGIGSYGYTF